The 9 T cell receptor beta chains given below trace back to one sample, sequenced in a study of identical twins. One entry per CDR3 protein, called by TCRdb with MiXCR from the 5' RACE reads. The sample yields approximately 700,000 distinct CDR3 sequences, around 6% seen once. The material sequenced was naive T cells sorted from blood. The receptor set was obtained from a man aged 18-30 years in good health.

This clonotype came up a few times. V and J are TRBV30 and TRBJ2-1; the D gene could be TRBD1 or TRBD2 (5 bases each). V lost 4 bases and J lost 6, with 10 bases in between. The CDR3 is made up of 12 amino acids. The V gene's germline CDR1 is GTSNPN and CDR2 SVGIG (reference sequence). The DNA for the CDR3 is TGTGCCTGGACAGGGAGTACCAATGAGCAGTTCTTC. Amino acid sequence: CAWTGSTNEQFF.

This clonotype has a handful of counts. The rearrangement uses TRBV2 and TRBJ2-1; D possibly corresponds to TRBD2 (6 bases). This CDR3 contains 13 residues. V lost 8 bases and J 4 bases, leaving 12 bases between the germline ends. Germline values: CDR1 SNHLY, CDR2 FYNNEI. The CDR3 DNA follows: TGTGCCAGCCTCTGGACTAATTACAATGAGCAGTTCTTC. It specifies CASLWTNYNEQFF. Combining the CDR3 with reference TRBV2 and TRBJ2-1 gives the whole variable domain EPEVTQTPSHQVTQMGQEVILRCVPISNHLYFYWYRQILGQKVEFLVSFYNNEISEKSEIFDDQFSVERPDGSNFTLKIRSTKLEDSAMYFCASLWTNYNEQFFGPGTRLTVL.

Many counts were recorded for this clonotype. The V and J genes are TRBV10-3 and TRBJ1-1; TRBD1 matches 8 bases. This CDR3 contains 14 residues. With 4 bases clipped from V and 3 bases from J, the junction kept 4 bases outside the gene matches. Germline CDR1 and CDR2: ENHRY and SYGVKD. The CDR3, as DNA: TGTGCCATCAGTGCGGGACAGGTGGACACTGAAGCTTTCTTT. Amino acids: CAISAGQVDTEAFF.

This clonotype was picked up a small number of times. The CDR3 loop is CASDGGEGTPYNEQFF. CDR3 bases: TGTGCCAGTGATGGCGGAGAAGGGACTCCCTACAATGAGCAGTTCTTC. The chain uses TRBV6-2 or TRBV6-3 and TRBJ2-1, with D possibly being TRBD2 (6 bases). The V end was cut by 9 bases, the J end by 2 bases, with 20 bases between. Germline CDR1 reads MNHEY; CDR2 reads SVGEGT. This CDR3 has 16 residues.

This clonotype was recorded a few times. V gene TRBV29-1 combines with J gene TRBJ2-5, with D tentatively TRBD2 (5 bases). The CDR3 length is 11 residues. Germline V gene sequence: CDR1 SQVTM, CDR2 ANQGSEA. The germline V and J ends were trimmed by 7 bases and 6 bases, with 12 bases remaining between them. The CDR3 loop reads CSAEVGKTQYF. As DNA, the CDR3 is TGCAGCGCGGAGGTAGGGAAGACCCAGTACTTC.

This clonotype was seen repeatedly, ten times or more. The chain combines TRBV9 with TRBJ2-5; D is possibly TRBD1 or TRBD2 (5 bases each). Per germline, CDR1 SGDLS and CDR2 YYNGEE. CDR3 length: 16 residues. Trimming pared 4 bases from V and 5 bases from J, leaving 21 bases between. CDR3 coding DNA: TGTGCCAGCAGCCGGAGGATGGGACCGACATTGGAGACCCAGTACTTC. Its translation: CASSRRMGPTLETQYF. Full variable domain (rest looked up from reference TRBV9 and TRBJ2-5): DSGVTQTPKHLITATGQRVTLRCSPRSGDLSVYWYQQSLDQGLQFLIQYYNGEERAKGNILERFSAQQFPDLHSELNLSSLELGDSALYFCASSRRMGPTLETQYFGPGTRLLVL.

This clonotype showed up many times. The rearrangement links TRBV5-1 to TRBJ2-1; 8 bases align to TRBD2. The CDR3 has 15 amino acids. V lost 4 bases, J lost 4 bases, and 7 bases stayed unmatched. CDR1 is SGHRS, CDR2 YFSETQ, per germline. This chain's CDR3 is CASSRERESYNEQFF. The CDR3, as DNA: TGCGCCAGCAGCAGGGAGCGGGAGAGTTACAATGAGCAGTTCTTC. The full variable domain, its missing parts supplied by reference TRBV5-1 and TRBJ2-1, is KAGVTQTPRYLIKTRGQQVTLSCSPISGHRSVSWYQQTPGQGLQFLFEYFSETQRNKGNFPGRFSGRQFSNSRSEMNVSTLELGDSALYLCASSRERESYNEQFFGPGTRLTVL.

This clonotype came up many times. The rearrangement joins TRBV6-6 to TRBJ1-1; D uncertain. Germline assignment: CDR1 MNHNY and CDR2 SVGAGI (reference sequence). The V end was cut by 2 bases, the J end by 6 bases, with 10 bases between. This CDR3 contains 13 residues. The CDR3 nucleotides read TGTGCCAGCAGTTACAGTGGGCCTGCTGAAGCTTTCTTT. Residues: CASSYSGPAEAFF.

In its sample, this clonotype was seen many times. V and J are TRBV10-3 and TRBJ1-2; D is unclear. Per germline, CDR1 ENHRY and CDR2 SYGVKD. V was trimmed by 2 bases and J by 4 bases, leaving 11 bases between them. CDR3 length equals 14 residues. CDR3 DNA sequence: TGTGCCATCAGTGAGGGGCAGAACCCCTATGGCTACACCTTC. Translating it yields CAISEGQNPYGYTF.